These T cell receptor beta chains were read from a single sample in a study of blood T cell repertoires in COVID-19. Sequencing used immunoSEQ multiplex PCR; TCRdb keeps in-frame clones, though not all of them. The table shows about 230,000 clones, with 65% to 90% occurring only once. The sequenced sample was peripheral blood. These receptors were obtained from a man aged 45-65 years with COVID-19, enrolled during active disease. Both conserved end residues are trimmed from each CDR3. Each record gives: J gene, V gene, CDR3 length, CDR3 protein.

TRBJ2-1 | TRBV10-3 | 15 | AISESMASGDYNEQF
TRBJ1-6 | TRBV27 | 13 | ASSFGGATNSPLH
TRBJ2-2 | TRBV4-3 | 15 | ASSQDPAGGFTGELF
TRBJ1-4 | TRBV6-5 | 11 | ASNKGDNEKLF
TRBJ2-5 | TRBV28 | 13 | ASTNRGQRGETQY
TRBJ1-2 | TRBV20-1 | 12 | SASPNRGFHGYT
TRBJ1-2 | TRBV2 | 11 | ASRGDIGYGYT
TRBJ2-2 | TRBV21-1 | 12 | ASSVQLNTGELF
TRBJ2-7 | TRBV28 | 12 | ASNQADRTYEQY
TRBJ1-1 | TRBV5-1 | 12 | ASSYGELNTEAF
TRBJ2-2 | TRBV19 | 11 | ASSILGPGELF
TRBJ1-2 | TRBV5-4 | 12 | ASSSQGAGYGYT
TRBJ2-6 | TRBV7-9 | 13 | ASSLVTSGANVLT
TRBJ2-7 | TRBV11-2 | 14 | ASSSAGTSQPYEQY
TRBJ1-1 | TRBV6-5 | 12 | ASYRGKLNTEAF
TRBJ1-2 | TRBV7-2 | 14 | ASSLNPDRGGGGYT
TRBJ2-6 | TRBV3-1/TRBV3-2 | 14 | ASSAGTDFGANVLT
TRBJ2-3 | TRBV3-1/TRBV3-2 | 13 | ASSPTRGSADTQY
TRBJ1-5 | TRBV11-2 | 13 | ASSLGPGINQPQH
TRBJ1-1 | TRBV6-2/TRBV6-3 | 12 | ASSIRGGKAEAF
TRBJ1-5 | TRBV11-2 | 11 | ASSLVGHQPQH
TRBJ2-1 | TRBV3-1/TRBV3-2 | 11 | ASSQFTRDEQF
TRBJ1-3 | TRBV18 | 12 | ASSPYNSGNTIY
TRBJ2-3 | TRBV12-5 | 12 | ASGPTQVTDTQY
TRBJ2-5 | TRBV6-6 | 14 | ASSYLGQGAQETQY
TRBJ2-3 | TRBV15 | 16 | ATSRGRPGTSGTDTQY
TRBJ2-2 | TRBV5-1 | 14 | ASSTRTGGNTGELF
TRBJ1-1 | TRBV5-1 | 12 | ASSFNSGNTEAF
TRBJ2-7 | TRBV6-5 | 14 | ASSYLRTADTYEQY
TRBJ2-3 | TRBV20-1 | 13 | SASRQASSTDTQY
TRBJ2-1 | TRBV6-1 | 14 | ASSETLAGVLGEQF
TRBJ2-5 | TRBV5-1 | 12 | ASKASGSVGTQY
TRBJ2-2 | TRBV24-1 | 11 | ATGASYTGELF
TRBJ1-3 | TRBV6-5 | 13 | ASSRDRVTGNTIY
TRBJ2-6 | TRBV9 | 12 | ASTQGAGANVLT
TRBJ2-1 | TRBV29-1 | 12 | SARSSGSINEQF
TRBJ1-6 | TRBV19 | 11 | ASRYSGDSPLH
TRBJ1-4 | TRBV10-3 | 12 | AISPGVQNEKLF
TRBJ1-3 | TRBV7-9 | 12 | ASVQANSGNTIY
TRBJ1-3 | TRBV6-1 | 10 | ASSEVKNTIY